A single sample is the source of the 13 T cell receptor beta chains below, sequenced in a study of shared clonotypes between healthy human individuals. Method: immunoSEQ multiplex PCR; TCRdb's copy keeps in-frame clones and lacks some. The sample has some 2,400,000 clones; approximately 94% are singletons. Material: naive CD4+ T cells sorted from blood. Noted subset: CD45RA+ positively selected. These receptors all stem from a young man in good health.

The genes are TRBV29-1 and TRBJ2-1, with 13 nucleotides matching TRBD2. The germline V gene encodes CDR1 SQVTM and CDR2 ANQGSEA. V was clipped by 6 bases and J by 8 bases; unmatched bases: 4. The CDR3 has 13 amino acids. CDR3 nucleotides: TGCAGCGTCCGGACTAGCGGGAGACATGAGCAGTTCTTC. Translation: CSVRTSGRHEQFF.

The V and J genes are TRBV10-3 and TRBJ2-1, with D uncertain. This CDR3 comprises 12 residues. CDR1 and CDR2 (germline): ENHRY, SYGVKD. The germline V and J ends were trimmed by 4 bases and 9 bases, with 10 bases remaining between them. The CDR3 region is CAISGQNAEQFF. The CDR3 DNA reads TGTGCCATCAGTGGTCAGAACGCTGAGCAGTTCTTC.

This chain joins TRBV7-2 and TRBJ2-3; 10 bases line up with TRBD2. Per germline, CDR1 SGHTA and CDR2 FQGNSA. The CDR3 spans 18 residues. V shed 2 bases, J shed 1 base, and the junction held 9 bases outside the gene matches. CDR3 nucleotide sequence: TGTGCCAGCAGCTTAAGGACTAGCGGTTCCGTCCGCACAGATACGCAGTATTTT. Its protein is CASSLRTSGSVRTDTQYF.

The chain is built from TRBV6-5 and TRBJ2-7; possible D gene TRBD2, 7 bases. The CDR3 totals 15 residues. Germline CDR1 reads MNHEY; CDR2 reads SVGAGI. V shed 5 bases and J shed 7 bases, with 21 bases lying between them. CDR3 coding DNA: TGTGCCAGCAGTGCCACAGGAGGGGGGAGGGGGGAGCAGTACTTC. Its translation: CASSATGGGRGEQYF.

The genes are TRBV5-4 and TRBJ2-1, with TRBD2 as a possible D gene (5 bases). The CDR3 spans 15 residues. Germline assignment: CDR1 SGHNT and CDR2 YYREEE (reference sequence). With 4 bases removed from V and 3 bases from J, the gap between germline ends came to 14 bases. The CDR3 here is CASSPSRQIYNEQFF. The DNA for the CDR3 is TGTGCCAGCAGCCCTAGCCGGCAGATCTACAATGAGCAGTTCTTC.

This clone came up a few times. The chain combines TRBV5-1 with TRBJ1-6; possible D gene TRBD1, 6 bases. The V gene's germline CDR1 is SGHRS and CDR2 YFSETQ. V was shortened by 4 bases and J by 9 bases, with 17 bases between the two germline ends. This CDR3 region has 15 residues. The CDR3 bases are TGCGCCAGCAGCCCCCAGGGGCAGGGTGGTTCACCCCTCCACTTT. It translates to CASSPQGQGGSPLHF.

This CDR3 reads CASSEPGQGDQETQYF. The CDR3 bases are TGTGCCAGCAGCGAACCGGGACAGGGGGACCAAGAGACCCAGTACTTC. V is TRBV6-1 and J is TRBJ2-5; 11 bases align to TRBD1. There are 16 residues in the CDR3. After removal of 6 bases from V and 0 bases from J, the junction contained 6 bases not matched to a gene. CDR1 and CDR2 from the germline V gene are MNHNS and SASEGT.

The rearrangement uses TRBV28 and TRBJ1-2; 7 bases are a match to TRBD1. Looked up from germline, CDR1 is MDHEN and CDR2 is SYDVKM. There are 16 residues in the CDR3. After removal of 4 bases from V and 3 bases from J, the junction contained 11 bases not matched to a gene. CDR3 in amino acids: CASSSTPDRSYYGYTF. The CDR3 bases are TGTGCCAGCAGTTCGACCCCGGACAGGTCCTACTATGGCTACACCTTC.

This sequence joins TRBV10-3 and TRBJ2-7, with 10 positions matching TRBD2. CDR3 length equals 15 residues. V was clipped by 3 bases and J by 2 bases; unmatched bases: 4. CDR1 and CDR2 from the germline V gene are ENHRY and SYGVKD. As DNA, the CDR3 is TGTGCCATCAGTGACGGGACTAGCGTGGCCTACGAGCAGTACTTC. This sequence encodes CAISDGTSVAYEQYF.

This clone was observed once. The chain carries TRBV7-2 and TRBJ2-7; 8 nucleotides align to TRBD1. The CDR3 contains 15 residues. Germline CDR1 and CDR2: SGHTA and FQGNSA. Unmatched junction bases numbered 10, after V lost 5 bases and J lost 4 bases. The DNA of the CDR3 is TGTGCCAGCAGCCGCCCGGACAGGGCTATTTACGAGCAGTACTTC. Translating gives CASSRPDRAIYEQYF.

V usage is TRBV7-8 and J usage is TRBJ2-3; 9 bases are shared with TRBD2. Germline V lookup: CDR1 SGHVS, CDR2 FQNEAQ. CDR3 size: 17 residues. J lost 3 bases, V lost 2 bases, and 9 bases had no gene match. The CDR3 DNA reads TGTGCCAGCAGCTTACCCCCTAGCGGGATTTGGACAGATACGCAGTATTTT. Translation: CASSLPPSGIWTDTQYF.

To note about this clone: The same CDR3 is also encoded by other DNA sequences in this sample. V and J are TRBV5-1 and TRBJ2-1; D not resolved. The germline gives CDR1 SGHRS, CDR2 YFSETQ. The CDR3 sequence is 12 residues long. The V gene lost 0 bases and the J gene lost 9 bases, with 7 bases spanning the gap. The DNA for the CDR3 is TGCGCCAGCAGCTTGGAAGTTGGTGAGCAGTTCTTC. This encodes CASSLEVGEQFF.

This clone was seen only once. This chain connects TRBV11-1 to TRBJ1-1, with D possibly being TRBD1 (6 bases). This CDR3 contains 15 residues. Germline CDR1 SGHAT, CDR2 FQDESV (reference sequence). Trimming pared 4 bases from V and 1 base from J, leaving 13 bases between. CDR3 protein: CASSSRGGPNTEAFF. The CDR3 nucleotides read TGTGCCAGCAGCTCCAGAGGGGGGCCGAACACTGAAGCTTTCTTT.